This T cell receptor beta chain was sequenced during a study of blood T cell repertoires in COVID-19. For the study at large: The United States, Italy and Spain were the sources of the acute and convalescent COVID-19 samples. PBMCs, B-cell-depleted T cells, or T cells were the source of the cDNA or gDNA that made up the material.

Original methodology: Cell counts per sample came from amplifying reference gene primers. Only in-frame clones appear in the TCRdb table, and some are missing; sequencing was by immunoSEQ multiplex PCR. Clone size and V and J calls were adopted from that table, with D and trimming inferred from the DNA. Altogether 97,000 or so clones are present, about 88% being singletons, with the ten largest covering less than 3.5%. As for this clone: One end of the junction is discordant with germline, which a read error may explain.

Specimen: peripheral blood. The TCR sequence derives from a man in his fifties with active or convalescent COVID-19.

CDR3 bases: TGTGCCAGCAGTTTCGGCGACAGGGCCATGGATTTT. Translating it yields CASSFGDRAMDF. The rearrangement joins TRBV12-3 or TRBV12-4 to TRBJ1-5; 7 nucleotides agree with TRBD1. The CDR3 consists of 12 residues.